The 6 T cell receptor beta chains below all came from one sample that was sequenced in a study of cytomegalovirus exposure and HLA in healthy donors. This PCR relied on a set of 60 Vbeta primers and 13 Jbeta primers. Clones were read by immunoSEQ multiplex PCR, and TCRdb kept only the in-frame ones, dropping some. The profile shows about 140,000 clones, roughly 86% of them singletons. Sequencing was performed on PBMCs. These TCRs come from a young man in good health and CMV-seropositive.

The J gene is TRBJ1-1, the V gene TRBV27, with D perhaps matching TRBD1 (6 bases). This CDR3 contains 14 residues. Trimming cost V 3 bases and J 0 bases, with 8 bases left between them. The germline V gene has CDR1 MNHEY and CDR2 SMNVEV (reference sequence). The CDR3 spells CASSFGGLNTEAFF. The DNA for the CDR3 is TGTGCCAGCAGTTTCGGGGGGCTGAACACTGAAGCTTTCTTT.

The J gene is TRBJ1-2, the V gene TRBV6-6; TRBD1 agrees at 8 bases. CDR3 length: 14 residues. The V gene's germline CDR1 is MNHNY and CDR2 SVGAGI (reference sequence). The V gene end was trimmed by 0 bases and the J gene end by 3 bases; junction bases not matched to a gene: 0. The CDR3 sequence is CASSYSTGDYGYTF. DNA of the CDR3: TGTGCCAGCAGTTACTCGACAGGGGACTATGGCTACACCTTC.

The V call is TRBV4-1, the J call TRBJ2-3; 8 bases fit TRBD2. Trimming took 4 bases from V and 4 from J; bases not matched to a gene: 10. Per the germline V gene, CDR1 is MGHRA and CDR2 is YSYEKL. The CDR3 is made up of 16 amino acids. The DNA of the CDR3 is TGCGCCAGCAGCCCTCAGGGGCGGGGGGCAGCAGATACGCAGTATTTT. Translating gives CASSPQGRGAADTQYF.

This sequence joins TRBV23-1 and TRBJ2-5; 9 bases fit TRBD1. TRBV23-1 is labeled an ORF, and its function is uncertain. The CDR3 has 15 residues. V was clipped by 4 bases and J by 2 bases; unmatched bases: 5. The CDR3 nucleotides read TGCGCCAGCAGTCTGGACAGGGGTTGGCAAGAGACCCAGTACTTC. Its protein is CASSLDRGWQETQYF.

This clone was observed once. The chain is built from TRBV28 and TRBJ2-3; 16 bases fit TRBD2. The J segment lost 5 bases and the V segment lost 6 bases, leaving 14 bases of the junction unmatched. This CDR3 region has 19 residues. Germline assignment: CDR1 MDHEN and CDR2 SYDVKM. The CDR3 protein is CASRSGTSGRAASVDTQYF. CDR3 nucleotides: TGTGCCAGCAGATCCGGGACTAGCGGGAGGGCCGCTTCGGTAGATACGCAGTATTTT.

This clone has only one observation. This rearrangement joins TRBV29-1 to TRBJ2-7; a possible D gene is TRBD1 (6 bases). The CDR3 extends over 11 amino acids. Germline-derived CDR1 and CDR2 are SQVTM and ANQGSEA. V was trimmed by 7 bases and J by 5 bases, leaving 12 bases between them. The CDR3, as DNA: TGCAGCGGAGTCAGGGGAGACGAGCAGTACTTC. Residues: CSGVRGDEQYF.